The present T cell receptor (beta chain) was sequenced within a study of CD8+CD57+ T cells in acquired aplastic anemia. The template for TCR beta VDJ and CDR3 sequence profiling was genomic DNA. TCRdb reprocessed the reads with MiXCR, giving one entry per CDR3 protein. The data contain 150,000 to 180,000 distinct CDR3 sequences, just over 50% of them singletons. The J segment lost 5 bases and the V segment lost 5 bases, leaving 9 bases of the junction unmatched. This CDR3 has 16 residues. Germline CDR1 reads SGHAT; CDR2 reads FQNNGV. Only patients with CD8+CD57+ cell expansion on flow cytometry were chosen for sequencing.

The specimen was sorted CD4+, CD8+, or CD8+CD57+ T cells (not recorded which) from PBMCs. The clonotype comes from a human donor with aplastic anemia. This chain connects TRBV11-2 to TRBJ2-7; 13 nucleotides match TRBD2. The CDR3 region has the DNA TGTGCCAGCAGCCCACAGACTAGCGGGGGGCGTCACGAGCAGTACTTC. This translates into CASSPQTSGGRHEQYF. Looking up the rest from reference TRBV11-2 and TRBJ2-7 gives the full variable domain: EAGVAQSPRYKIIEKRQSVAFWCNPISGHATLYWYQQILGQGPKLLIQFQNNGVVDDSQLPKDRFSAERLKGVDSTLKIQPAKLEDSAVYLCASSPQTSGGRHEQYFGPGTRLTVT.